The 15 T cell receptor beta chains given below trace back to one sample, sequenced in a study of pediatric ulcerative colitis. One to two pinch biopsies were taken from the rectum during colonoscopy. Only in-frame clones appear in the TCRdb table, and some are missing; sequencing was by immunoSEQ multiplex PCR. The sample holds some 15,000 clones; 70% to 80% are singletons and the top ten take roughly 8%. The sample was gut tissue. The receptor source for this set is a boy aged 5-17 years who was a control in a study of pediatric ulcerative colitis.

V and J are TRBV21-1 and TRBJ1-2; the table's D call, TRBD1, was not checked against the DNA. TRBV21-1 has pseudogene status. The CDR3 extends over 12 amino acids. In DNA, the CDR3 is TGTGCCAGCAGCAAAGTCGACACTGGCTACACCTTC. Amino acid sequence: CASSKVDTGYTF.

In its sample, this clone is large (0.1 to 1%). The chain uses TRBV7-8 and TRBJ1-5; D not certain. The CDR3 contains 16 residues. Deletions cut 4 bases from V and 4 bases from J, with 17 bases between. CDR1 SGHVS and CDR2 FQNEAQ come from the germline V gene. The CDR3: CASSSSKAYWNQPQHF. In nucleotides, the CDR3 is TGTGCCAGCAGCTCCTCCAAGGCCTACTGGAATCAGCCCCAGCATTTT.

The V gene is TRBV27, the J gene TRBJ2-1, with unresolved D. CDR3 length: 17 amino acids. Germline CDR1 is MNHEY and CDR2 is SMNVEV (reference sequence). Trimming took off 6 bases at V and 2 bases at J, with 20 bases between the two ends. For the CDR3, the DNA is TGTGCCAGCAGCGAATTGCCGTCAGATCCGGCCTACAATGAGCAGTTCTTC. Its translation: CASSELPSDPAYNEQFF.

There are a few counts of this clone. The rearrangement joins TRBV6-1 to TRBJ1-1, with TRBD1 as a possible D gene (6 bases). This CDR3 comprises 14 residues. Germline V gene lookup returns CDR1 MNHNS and CDR2 SASEGT. V dropped 6 bases and J dropped 11 bases, with 22 bases sitting between them. CDR3 region: CASSPLQGRTIAFF. The CDR3 bases are TGTGCCAGCAGCCCCCTTCAGGGGAGGACAATCGCTTTCTTT.

The chain uses TRBV4-2 and TRBJ2-4, with 8 bases aligning to TRBD2. CDR1 is LGHNA and CDR2 is YNFKEQ in the germline V gene. The junction had 12 bases not matched to a gene; V was cut back by 4 bases and J by 7 bases. The CDR3 loop spans 16 amino acids. The CDR3 loop is CASSPIVQAGVNIQYF. Here the CDR3 DNA reads TGTGCCAGCAGCCCTATTGTACAAGCGGGAGTGAACATTCAGTACTTC.

The chain recombines TRBV11-2 with TRBJ2-7; TRBD1 aligns across 11 bases. The germline gives CDR1 SGHAT, CDR2 FQNNGV. The trim removed 2 bases at V and 3 bases at J, leaving 6 bases unmatched. The CDR3 is 16 residues long. The DNA for the CDR3 is TGTGCCAGCAGCTTAAGGCGGGGGACAGGGGGCTACGAGCAGTACTTC. This translates into CASSLRRGTGGYEQYF.

This chain joins TRBV7-8 and TRBJ2-5; D unresolved. In germline, CDR1 is SGHVS, CDR2 FQNEAQ. This CDR3 is 15 amino acids long. The V gene lost 5 bases and the J gene lost 5 bases, with 18 bases spanning the gap. CDR3 sequence: CASSPNTPQGETQYF. DNA for the CDR3: TGTGCCAGCAGCCCGAACACCCCACAAGGGGAGACCCAGTACTTC. Drawing the rest from reference TRBV7-8 and TRBJ2-5, the complete variable domain is GAGVSQSPRYKVAKRGQDVALRCDPISGHVSLFWYQQALGQGPEFLTYFQNEAQLDKSGLPSDRFFAERPEGSVSTLKIQRTQQEDSAVYLCASSPNTPQGETQYFGPGTRLLVL.

V and J are TRBV7-2 and TRBJ2-3; the D gene is possibly TRBD1 (7 bases). This CDR3 spans 16 amino acids. CDR1 and CDR2 (germline): SGHTA, FQGNSA. Trimming pared 5 bases from V and 5 bases from J, leaving 20 bases between. The CDR3 is CASSPAGGSSLDTQYF. The CDR3 DNA reads TGTGCCAGCAGCCCAGCAGGGGGGTCCTCATTAGATACGCAGTATTTT.

This clone rates as medium-sized (0.01 to 0.1%). This chain uses TRBV2 with TRBJ2-1; 10 positions agree with TRBD2. CDR1 is SNHLY and CDR2 is FYNNEI in the germline V gene. The CDR3 length is 16 residues. V lost 8 bases to trimming and J lost 4 bases; unmatched junction nucleotides: 11. The CDR3 protein is CASAGGPSGRYNEQFF. The CDR3 nucleotides are TGTGCCAGCGCTGGGGGTCCTAGCGGGAGATACAATGAGCAGTTCTTC.

The chain combines TRBV21-1 with TRBJ2-2; the table names TRBD1, a call not compared with the DNA. TRBV21-1 is described as a pseudogene. The CDR3 consists of 17 residues. The CDR3 protein is CASSKTRPGQNTGELFF. CDR3 nucleotide sequence: TGTGCCAGCAGCAAAACGCGGCCGGGACAGAACACCGGGGAGCTGTTTTTT.

The chain carries TRBV5-1 and TRBJ2-3, with D perhaps given as TRBD1 or TRBD2 (6 bases each). The CDR3 runs 14 residues. The germline V and J ends were trimmed by 7 bases and 0 bases, with 12 bases remaining between them. The germline gives CDR1 SGHRS, CDR2 YFSETQ. CDR3 sequence (DNA): TGCGCCAGCCGAGGGGGGCCCAGCACAGATACGCAGTATTTT. Amino acid sequence: CASRGGPSTDTQYF.

The chain carries TRBV4-2 and TRBJ2-2; the D is unclear. CDR1 is LGHNA and CDR2 is YNFKEQ in the germline V gene. Between the trimmed V and J ends, which lost 1 base and 6 bases, there was a span of 12 bases. The CDR3 loop spans 15 amino acids. The CDR3 is CASSQVMVFAGELFF. The CDR3 region has the DNA TGTGCCAGCAGCCAAGTAATGGTTTTCGCCGGGGAGCTGTTTTTT.

Here the CDR3 DNA reads TGTGCCAGTAGTATAGAGTTGGGAACTGAAGCTTTCTTT. Amino acid sequence: CASSIELGTEAFF. The J gene is TRBJ1-1, the V gene TRBV19; no clear D. CDR1 LNHDA and CDR2 SQIVND come from the germline V gene (reference sequence). The CDR3 sequence is 13 residues long. Trimming took 0 bases from V and 5 from J, leaving 7 bases between them.

This clone turned up a few times. This chain uses TRBV9 with TRBJ2-7, with D uncertain. CDR1 and CDR2 (germline): SGDLS, YYNGEE. This CDR3 has 15 residues. V was shortened by 0 bases and J by 7 bases, with 17 bases between the two germline ends. CDR3 in DNA: TGTGCCAGCAGCGTAGATCCCCTTTTAAAGGGTGAGCAGTACTTC. Translation: CASSVDPLLKGEQYF. Full variable domain (rest looked up from reference TRBV9 and TRBJ2-7): DSGVTQTPKHLITATGQRVTLRCSPRSGDLSVYWYQQSLDQGLQFLIQYYNGEERAKGNILERFSAQQFPDLHSELNLSSLELGDSALYFCASSVDPLLKGEQYFGPGTRLTVT.

The V and J genes are TRBV5-1 and TRBJ1-1; possible D gene TRBD1, 5 bases. Germline V gene lookup returns CDR1 SGHRS and CDR2 YFSETQ. The CDR3 is made up of 14 amino acids. The V and J ends lost 1 base and 7 bases respectively, with 14 bases between them. DNA of the CDR3: TGCGCCAGCAGCTTGTTCCCGGGGCTCAGTGAAGCTTTCTTT. Protein product: CASSLFPGLSEAFF.